The 12 T cell receptor beta chains given below trace back to one sample, sequenced in a study of graft-versus-host responses after intestinal transplantation. Produced via immunoSEQ multiplex PCR; TCRdb's table is partial and in-frame only. The profile shows tens of thousands of clones, approximately 94% of them singletons. Their recognized antigens are unknown. This material consisted of unstimulated CD4+ T cells sorted from spleen or lymph node cells, taken before transplant. These receptors were obtained from a human donor who was the organ donor for an intestinal transplant.

This chain connects TRBV7-9 to TRBJ1-1, with D uncertain. The CDR3 is 15 amino acids. CDR1 and CDR2 from the germline V gene are SEHNR and FQNEAQ (reference sequence). Trimming cost V 5 bases and J 1 base, with 14 bases left between them. CDR3 bases: TGTGCCAGCAGCCTACGACGCGCAGAGAACACTGAAGCTTTCTTT. This translates into CASSLRRAENTEAFF.

J is TRBJ2-3 and V is TRBV4-1, with 7 nucleotides matching TRBD1. There are 16 residues in the CDR3. J gave up 3 bases and V 4 bases, and 10 bases lay outside the gene matches. Germline assignment: CDR1 MGHRA and CDR2 YSYEKL. CDR3 sequence (DNA): TGCGCCAGCAGCCGCCCGGGACAGTTCGCTACAGATACGCAGTATTTT. Protein sequence: CASSRPGQFATDTQYF.

This rearrangement joins TRBV5-1 to TRBJ1-1; D not certain. This CDR3 has 15 amino acids. V was shortened by 0 bases and J by 0 bases, with 9 bases between the two germline ends. Germline V CDR1 and CDR2: SGHRS, YFSETQ. The CDR3 DNA is TGCGCCAGCAGCTTGGTTCCAGAGTTGAACACTGAAGCTTTCTTT. It encodes CASSLVPELNTEAFF.

The chain has TRBV29-1 and TRBJ1-2; D is ambiguous. Germline CDR1 SQVTM, CDR2 ANQGSEA. The CDR3 has 12 residues. Trimming shortened V by 4 bases and J by 1 base, and 7 bases separated the two germline ends. CDR3: CSVGIGNYGYTF. The CDR3 DNA reads as TGCAGCGTTGGGATCGGTAACTATGGCTACACCTTC.

CDR3 bases: TGTGCCAGTAGTATAGGGCTAGGAAGCTCCTACGAGCAGTACTTC. Translating it yields CASSIGLGSSYEQYF. The chain has TRBV19 and TRBJ2-7; D is unresolved. CDR3 length: 15 amino acids. The V gene's germline CDR1 is LNHDA and CDR2 SQIVND (reference sequence). V lost 1 base to trimming and J lost 0 bases, with 10 bases between them.

V usage is TRBV6-1 and J usage is TRBJ2-1; TRBD1 or TRBD2 may be the D gene (5 bases each). V gave up 4 bases and J gave up 10 bases, with 14 bases separating them. In germline, CDR1 is MNHNS, CDR2 SASEGT. The CDR3 totals 13 residues. This CDR3 reads CASSVPGTREQFF. CDR3 DNA: TGTGCCAGCAGTGTTCCCGGGACCCGAGAGCAGTTCTTC.

This clone appeared a single time. The chain combines TRBV27 with TRBJ2-7; TRBD1 might be the D (6 bases). CDR3 size: 14 residues. Trimming cost V 2 bases and J 4 bases, with 12 bases left between them. The germline V gene encodes CDR1 MNHEY and CDR2 SMNVEV (reference sequence). The CDR3 DNA reads TGTGCCAGCAGTTTACGGGACACGGGGTACGAGCAGTACTTC. Protein sequence: CASSLRDTGYEQYF.

The chain combines TRBV30 with TRBJ2-4, with no clear D. The CDR3 is 11 residues long. The V gene's germline CDR1 is GTSNPN and CDR2 SVGIG (reference sequence). The germline V and J ends were trimmed by 3 bases and 7 bases, with 7 bases remaining between them. The CDR3, as DNA: TGTGCCTGGAGCACCTCGAACATTCAGTACTTC. The encoded protein is CAWSTSNIQYF.

The chain employs TRBV5-4 and TRBJ2-5, with D hard to call. There are 14 residues in the CDR3. Trimming took 2 bases from V and 0 from J, leaving 8 bases between them. The germline CDR1 and CDR2 sequences are SGHNT and YYREEE (reference sequence). CDR3 nucleotides: TGTGCCAGCAGCTTTGACCTCCACCAAGAGACCCAGTACTTC. Its protein product is CASSFDLHQETQYF.

In this sample, this clone turned up a few times. The CDR3 DNA sequence: TGCGCCAGCAGCAAGACAGGGGGCGAGTACGAGCAGTACTTC. It translates to CASSKTGGEYEQYF. The chain employs TRBV5-1 and TRBJ2-7, with 10 nucleotides matching TRBD1. Germline V lookup: CDR1 SGHRS, CDR2 YFSETQ. The CDR3 loop spans 14 amino acids. The J segment lost 4 bases and the V segment lost 4 bases, leaving 5 bases of the junction unmatched.

V gene TRBV18 combines with J gene TRBJ1-2, with D unclear. Germline V gene lookup returns CDR1 KGHSH and CDR2 LQKENI. Deletions cut 3 bases from V and 4 bases from J, with 9 bases between. The CDR3 sequence is 13 residues long. The CDR3 reads CASSPVSSYGYTF. Here the CDR3 DNA reads TGTGCCAGCTCACCGGTCAGCAGCTATGGCTACACCTTC. Together with reference TRBV18 and TRBJ1-2, the CDR3 gives the full variable domain: NAGVMQNPRHLVRRRGQEARLRCSPMKGHSHVYWYRQLPEEGLKFMVYLQKENIIDESGMPKERFSAEFPKEGPSILRIQQVVRGDSAAYFCASSPVSSYGYTFGSGTRLTVV.

J is TRBJ2-5 and V is TRBV19; TRBD2 matches 7 bases. The CDR3 spans 13 residues. Trimming removed 4 bases from V and 3 bases from J; junction bases left unmatched: 2. The V gene's germline CDR1 is LNHDA and CDR2 SQIVND (reference sequence). The CDR3 sequence: CASSTGREETQYF. For the CDR3, the DNA is TGTGCCAGTAGTACAGGGAGGGAAGAGACCCAGTACTTC.